These 26 T cell receptor beta chains came from one sample sequenced in a study of response to subunit inactivated influenza vaccine. One entry per CDR3 protein, called by TCRdb with MiXCR from the RT-PCR reads. The table includes 550,000 to 800,000 distinct CDR3 sequences, 15% to 19% detected once. Specimen: PBMCs from blood, collected roughly 13 days after vaccination. These receptors originate from a man aged 45 to 65 who received an inactivated influenza vaccine.

Only a few counts were recorded for this clonotype. The rearrangement links TRBV20-1 to TRBJ2-1, with D perhaps TRBD2 (6 bases). This CDR3 is built from 14 residues. Germline lookup yields CDR1 DFQATT and CDR2 SNEGSKA (reference sequence). V shed 5 bases and J shed 6 bases, with 17 bases lying between them. This chain's CDR3 is CSALSGRGFNEQFF. CDR3 in DNA: TGCAGTGCTCTTAGCGGCCGAGGATTCAATGAGCAGTTCTTC.

The chain is built from TRBV6-5 and TRBJ2-2; 7 bases agree with TRBD2. After removal of 2 bases from V and 5 bases from J, the junction contained 5 bases not matched to a gene. This CDR3 region has 15 residues. The germline CDR1 and CDR2 sequences are MNHEY and SVGAGI. In nucleotides, the CDR3 is TGTGCCAGCAGTTACGGGGGGAGGGCTACCGGGGAGCTGTTTTTT. Translating gives CASSYGGRATGELFF.

This chain joins TRBV5-1 and TRBJ1-1, with 7 bases aligning to TRBD1. After removal of 0 bases from V and 3 bases from J, the junction contained 8 bases not matched to a gene. The CDR3 is 16 amino acids. From germline, CDR1 is SGHRS and CDR2 YFSETQ. CDR3 coding DNA: TGCGCCAGCAGCTTGGGTACAGGGGCGGCGGACACTGAAGCTTTCTTT. It encodes CASSLGTGAADTEAFF. Based on the CDR3 plus reference TRBV5-1 and TRBJ1-1, the full variable domain is KAGVTQTPRYLIKTRGQQVTLSCSPISGHRSVSWYQQTPGQGLQFLFEYFSETQRNKGNFPGRFSGRQFSNSRSEMNVSTLELGDSALYLCASSLGTGAADTEAFFGQGTRLTVV.

This clonotype was found many times. The rearrangement uses TRBV4-2 and TRBJ2-7, with D possibly TRBD2 on 5 matching bases. Germline values: CDR1 LGHNA, CDR2 YNFKEQ. V was clipped by 0 bases and J by 10 bases, with 19 bases between them. This CDR3 has 15 residues. The CDR3 bases are TGTGCCAGCAGCCAAGAAGGAGGCAGACCCTACGTCCAGTACTTC. It translates to CASSQEGGRPYVQYF.

This clonotype was counted between two and nine times. The chain employs TRBV6-5 and TRBJ2-7, with no clear D. The CDR3 length is 16 residues. V dropped 0 bases and J dropped 2 bases, with 14 bases sitting between them. Germline V gene sequence: CDR1 MNHEY, CDR2 SVGAGI. As DNA, the CDR3 is TGTGCCAGCAGTTACTCCCGGTTTGGCATCACCTACGAGCAGTACTTC. Residues: CASSYSRFGITYEQYF.

The table lists this clonotype with many counts. The chain combines TRBV7-9 with TRBJ2-2; no firm D call. The CDR3 loop spans 13 amino acids. From germline, CDR1 is SEHNR and CDR2 FQNEAQ (reference sequence). The V end lost 4 bases, the J end lost 5 bases, and 8 bases lay between the germline ends. The CDR3 loop reads CASSYRRTGELFF. In nucleotides, the CDR3 is TGTGCCAGCAGCTATCGGCGGACCGGGGAGCTGTTTTTT.

The chain combines TRBV7-2 with TRBJ2-3; D gene uncertain. The V end was cut by 4 bases, the J end by 4 bases, with 9 bases between. Per germline, CDR1 SGHTA and CDR2 FQGNSA. CDR3 length: 13 amino acids. The CDR3 region is CASSYYRSDTQYF. In nucleotides, the CDR3 is TGTGCCAGCAGCTATTACCGATCAGATACGCAGTATTTT.

The chain joins TRBV18 to TRBJ2-1; possible D gene TRBD2, 6 bases. The CDR3 runs 16 residues. Trimming removed 0 bases at V and 0 bases at J, with 9 bases between. Germline-derived CDR1 and CDR2 are KGHSH and LQKENI. The chain's CDR3 is CASSPPRLGSYNEQFF. The CDR3 bases are TGTGCCAGCTCACCACCTCGACTAGGCTCCTACAATGAGCAGTTCTTC.

This clonotype was seen a few times. This chain uses TRBV7-8 with TRBJ1-5; TRBD1 matches at 10 bases. V was pared by 6 bases and J by 2 bases, with 7 bases of the junction left unmatched. Germline V gene sequence: CDR1 SGHVS, CDR2 FQNEAQ. This CDR3 is built from 16 residues. This CDR3 is CASSQDGTGGNQPQHF. CDR3 sequence (DNA): TGTGCCAGCAGTCAAGACGGGACAGGGGGCAATCAGCCCCAGCATTTT.

This clonotype was observed a few times. This sequence joins TRBV6-4 and TRBJ2-1; 7 nucleotides agree with TRBD2. The CDR3 covers 13 residues. Trimming at V came to 6 bases and at J to 8 bases, leaving 7 bases not matched to a gene. Germline V gene data show CDR1 as MRHNA and CDR2 as SNTAGT. The CDR3 DNA reads as TGTGCCAGCAGCCCACTAGCGACCGATGAGCAGTTCTTC. It encodes CASSPLATDEQFF.

V usage is TRBV29-1 and J usage is TRBJ2-5; 10 positions agree with TRBD2. Germline V gene data show CDR1 as SQVTM and CDR2 as ANQGSEA. This CDR3 has 13 amino acids. V dropped 5 bases and J dropped 5; count of bases not matched to a gene: 5. This CDR3 is CSVSGRAGETQYF. In nucleotides, the CDR3 is TGCAGCGTTAGCGGGAGGGCCGGTGAGACCCAGTACTTC.

The genes are TRBV6-6 and TRBJ2-1; weak D call: TRBD2 (5 bases). The V gene's germline CDR1 is MNHNY and CDR2 SVGAGI (reference sequence). This CDR3 has 13 amino acids. V dropped 3 bases and J dropped 9 bases, with 12 bases sitting between them. The CDR3 loop reads CASSYSGEFEQFF. In DNA form, the CDR3 reads TGTGCCAGCAGTTATTCCGGGGAGTTTGAGCAGTTCTTC.

J is TRBJ1-1 and V is TRBV18; a weak D match, TRBD1 (6 bases). CDR1 and CDR2 (germline): KGHSH, LQKENI. V was trimmed by 3 bases and J by 5 bases, leaving 13 bases between them. The CDR3 has 14 amino acids. CDR3 protein: CASSPGGAGTEAFF. In DNA form, the CDR3 reads TGTGCCAGCTCACCGGGGGGCGCGGGGACTGAAGCTTTCTTT.

This clonotype appeared a few times. The chain is built from TRBV19 and TRBJ2-1; D is undetermined. CDR3 size: 15 residues. Trimming pared 0 bases from V and 2 bases from J, leaving 8 bases between. Germline CDR1 reads LNHDA; CDR2 reads SQIVND (reference sequence). In nucleotides, the CDR3 is TGTGCCAGTAGTATAGACGGCTCTACCTACAATGAGCAGTTCTTC. It is translated as CASSIDGSTYNEQFF.

This clonotype occurred a few times. The V and J genes are TRBV7-9 and TRBJ2-3; D remains unclear. Germline V lookup: CDR1 SEHNR, CDR2 FQNEAQ (reference sequence). CDR3 length: 13 residues. The V gene lost 4 bases and the J gene lost 1 base, with 6 bases spanning the gap. This CDR3 is CASSYERTDTQYF. The CDR3 DNA is TGTGCCAGCAGCTACGAGCGCACAGATACGCAGTATTTT.

The chain carries TRBV18 and TRBJ2-3; the D is unclear. The germline CDR1 and CDR2 sequences are KGHSH and LQKENI. The CDR3 covers 16 residues. Trimming took 1 base from V and 1 from J, leaving 12 bases between them. CDR3 loop: CASSPLTGPRTDTQYF. In DNA form, the CDR3 reads TGTGCCAGCTCACCACTAACGGGCCCCCGCACAGATACGCAGTATTTT.

This clonotype has only a few counts. The chain links TRBV11-2 to TRBJ2-5; D perhaps matches TRBD2 (5 bases). Germline CDR1 SGHAT, CDR2 FQNNGV. The CDR3 consists of 14 residues. V was clipped by 2 bases and J by 3 bases, with 10 bases between them. CDR3: CASSLIKREETQYF. CDR3 nucleotides: TGTGCCAGCAGCTTAATAAAGAGGGAAGAGACCCAGTACTTC.

This clonotype was seen only a few times. The chain joins TRBV7-6 to TRBJ2-3; perhaps TRBD2 as D (5 bases). The germline V and J ends were trimmed by 4 bases and 1 base, with 15 bases remaining between them. CDR1 and CDR2 (germline): SGHVS, FNYEAQ. The CDR3 length is 16 residues. DNA of the CDR3: TGTGCCAGCAGCTCTCTTGCGGGTTGGGGCACAGATACGCAGTATTTT. It yields the protein CASSSLAGWGTDTQYF.

The table lists this clonotype with many counts. The chain has TRBV29-1 and TRBJ2-2, with D hard to call. The CDR3 sequence is 13 residues long. Germline CDR1 and CDR2: SQVTM and ANQGSEA. Trimming shortened V by 6 bases and J by 3 bases, and 11 bases separated the two germline ends. Written as DNA, the CDR3 is TGCAGCGTCTGTTACAGCCACACCGGGGAGCTGTTTTTT. It codes for CSVCYSHTGELFF.

This chain uses TRBV27 with TRBJ2-7; no clear D gene. Trimming removed 6 bases at V and 1 base at J, with 13 bases between. Germline-derived CDR1 and CDR2 are MNHEY and SMNVEV (reference sequence). CDR3 length: 14 residues. CDR3 in DNA: TGTGCCAGCAGGGGTCCGGGCCCTTCCTACGAGCAGTACTTC. This encodes CASRGPGPSYEQYF.

This clonotype showed up just a few times. V is TRBV6-4 and J is TRBJ1-1; a possible D gene is TRBD1 (6 bases). This CDR3 region has 11 residues. Germline assignment: CDR1 MRHNA and CDR2 SNTAGT. V was cut by 8 bases and J by 8 bases, with 12 bases left in between. CDR3 nucleotide sequence: TGTGCCAGCGGCCTCGGGACAGAAGCTTTCTTT. This codes for CASGLGTEAFF.

The rearrangement joins TRBV3-1 to TRBJ1-2, with D unclear. CDR1 LGHDT and CDR2 YNNKEL come from the germline V gene (reference sequence). This CDR3 spans 11 amino acids. V gave up 2 bases and J gave up 10 bases, with 8 bases separating them. DNA of the CDR3: TGTGCCAGCAGCCAATTGGGTGACTACACCTTC. Translation gives CASSQLGDYTF.

The chain uses TRBV19 and TRBJ2-1, with D possibly TRBD1 on 7 matching bases. CDR1 is LNHDA, CDR2 SQIVND, per germline (reference sequence). V lost 6 bases and J lost 3, with 15 bases in between. CDR3 length: 15 amino acids. The CDR3 loop is CASRKDRRGYNEQFF. The CDR3 DNA reads as TGTGCCAGTAGGAAGGACAGGCGGGGCTACAATGAGCAGTTCTTC. The whole variable domain, remainder taken from reference TRBV19 and TRBJ2-1, is DGGITQSPKYLFRKEGQNVTLSCEQNLNHDAMYWYRQDPGQGLRLIYYSQIVNDFQKGDIAEGYSVSREKKESFPLTVTSAQKNPTAFYLCASRKDRRGYNEQFFGPGTRLTVL.

This chain joins TRBV10-3 and TRBJ2-1; 12 bases fit TRBD2. CDR1 ENHRY and CDR2 SYGVKD come from the germline V gene. The junction had 7 bases not matched to a gene; V was cut back by 6 bases and J by 7 bases. This CDR3 contains 15 residues. The CDR3 protein is CAIRRLAGEGNEQFF. As DNA, the CDR3 is TGTGCCATCAGACGACTAGCGGGAGAGGGAAATGAGCAGTTCTTC.

The CDR3 protein is CASSVDGGGNYGYTF. CDR3 nucleotides: TGTGCCAGCAGCGTAGATGGAGGGGGCAACTATGGCTACACCTTC. V is TRBV9 and J is TRBJ1-2; 7 positions match TRBD1. Trimming took 0 bases from V and 2 from J; bases not matched to a gene: 4. The CDR3 is made up of 15 amino acids. Germline V lookup: CDR1 SGDLS, CDR2 YYNGEE.

In this sample, this clonotype turned up a few times. V and J are TRBV7-9 and TRBJ2-7, with D perhaps being TRBD1 or TRBD2 (7 bases each). There are 11 residues in the CDR3. CDR1 is SEHNR and CDR2 is FQNEAQ in the germline V gene (reference sequence). Trimming took 5 bases from V and 8 from J, leaving 10 bases between them. The CDR3 region has the DNA TGTGCCAGCAGCGGGAGGGGGCAGCAGTACTTC. Protein sequence: CASSGRGQQYF.